The 27 T cell receptor beta chains below were found in one sample sequenced in a study of shared clonotypes between healthy human individuals. Assay: immunoSEQ multiplex PCR; the TCRdb copy retains only in-frame clones and omits some. The sample yields some 1,400,000 clones, about 96% seen once. The sequenced sample was naive CD4+ T cells sorted from blood. Subset in this sample: CD45RA+ positively selected. The receptors derive from a man aged 30 to 45 in good health.

The chain has TRBV5-1 and TRBJ2-5; tentative D call: TRBD2 (5 bases). Trimming took off 0 bases at V and 2 bases at J, with 14 bases between the two ends. The germline V gene encodes CDR1 SGHRS and CDR2 YFSETQ. This CDR3 contains 16 residues. CDR3 DNA sequence: TGCGCCAGCAGCTTGGCTCTGACGGGATCTCAAGAGACCCAGTACTTC. It encodes CASSLALTGSQETQYF.

The chain carries TRBV7-2 and TRBJ2-7; 8 bases fit TRBD2. Trimming at V came to 5 bases and at J to 3 bases, leaving 6 bases not matched to a gene. Germline values: CDR1 SGHTA, CDR2 FQGNSA. CDR3 length equals 14 residues. CDR3 loop: CASSAGLGHYEQYF. DNA for the CDR3: TGTGCCAGCAGCGCGGGACTAGGGCACTACGAGCAGTACTTC.

CDR3 nucleotide sequence: TGTGCCAGCTCCCCCCCAGGGATCCCTGAAGCTTTCTTT. It specifies CASSPPGIPEAFF. The chain couples TRBV18 to TRBJ1-1; TRBD1 might be the D (5 bases). The CDR3 has 13 residues. Germline V lookup: CDR1 KGHSH, CDR2 LQKENI. V dropped 6 bases and J dropped 6 bases, with 14 bases sitting between them.

The chain links TRBV9 to TRBJ1-1; D call uncertain. The CDR3 has 14 amino acids. The germline V and J ends were trimmed by 2 bases and 0 bases, with 8 bases remaining between them. CDR1 is SGDLS, CDR2 YYNGEE, per germline. CDR3 sequence reads: CASSVGLMNTEAFF. As DNA, the CDR3 is TGTGCCAGCAGCGTCGGACTCATGAACACTGAAGCTTTCTTT. The full variable domain, its missing parts supplied by reference TRBV9 and TRBJ1-1, is DSGVTQTPKHLITATGQRVTLRCSPRSGDLSVYWYQQSLDQGLQFLIQYYNGEERAKGNILERFSAQQFPDLHSELNLSSLELGDSALYFCASSVGLMNTEAFFGQGTRLTVV.

The V and J genes are TRBV28 and TRBJ2-1, with D hard to call. This CDR3 comprises 14 residues. Looked up from germline, CDR1 is MDHEN and CDR2 is SYDVKM. V dropped 6 bases and J dropped 5 bases, with 14 bases sitting between them. CDR3: CASRSVAPNNEQFF. The CDR3 DNA follows: TGTGCCAGCAGGTCGGTAGCCCCTAACAATGAGCAGTTCTTC. The entire variable domain, with the rest obtained from reference TRBV28 and TRBJ2-1, is as follows: DVKVTQSSRYLVKRTGEKVFLECVQDMDHENMFWYRQDPGLGLRLIYFSYDVKMKEKGDIPEGYSVSREKKERFSLILESASTNQTSMYLCASRSVAPNNEQFFGPGTRLTVL.

This clone was observed once. This chain uses TRBV2 with TRBJ2-7; TRBD2 aligns across 8 bases. The CDR3 loop spans 15 amino acids. V was clipped by 3 bases and J by 2 bases; unmatched bases: 6. The V gene's germline CDR1 is SNHLY and CDR2 FYNNEI. The CDR3 reads CASSERLAGTYEQYF. In nucleotides, the CDR3 is TGTGCCAGCAGTGAGCGGCTAGCGGGCACCTACGAGCAGTACTTC.

The chain recombines TRBV19 with TRBJ1-1; D is possibly TRBD1 (6 bases). CDR3 length: 12 residues. The V and J ends lost 7 bases and 1 base respectively, with 7 bases between them. Germline-derived CDR1 and CDR2 are LNHDA and SQIVND (reference sequence). In nucleotides, the CDR3 is TGTGCCAGTATGGACAGGAACACTGAAGCTTTCTTT. It yields the protein CASMDRNTEAFF.

The chain recombines TRBV6-5 with TRBJ2-1; 7 bases fit TRBD2. The CDR3 consists of 16 residues. V lost 0 bases and J lost 7; bases outside the gene matches: 9. Germline V gene sequence: CDR1 MNHEY, CDR2 SVGAGI. The CDR3 region has the DNA TGTGCCAGCAGTTACTCGGGGGGGGTCTCCAATAATGAGCAGTTCTTC. Protein sequence: CASSYSGGVSNNEQFF.

The chain links TRBV4-3 to TRBJ2-1; 12 nucleotides agree with TRBD1. Per the germline V gene, CDR1 is LGHNA and CDR2 is YSLEER. The CDR3 extends over 15 amino acids. Germline trimming cut 1 base from V and 7 bases from J; bases unmatched to any gene: 2. As DNA, the CDR3 is TGCGCCAGCAGCCAAGTGGGACAGGGGGCAAATGAGCAGTTCTTC. It translates to CASSQVGQGANEQFF.

Points on this clone: The same CDR3 can be traced to other DNA sequences in this sample. The rearrangement links TRBV15 to TRBJ2-7; D not certain. The germline gives CDR1 LNHNV, CDR2 YYDKDF (reference sequence). The CDR3 consists of 13 residues. V was cut by 0 bases and J by 4 bases, with 7 bases left in between. DNA of the CDR3: TGTGCCACCAGCAGAGACCTCCCGTACGAGCAGTACTTC. This codes for CATSRDLPYEQYF.

The V gene is TRBV4-1, the J gene TRBJ2-7; a weak D match, TRBD2 (5 bases). Trimming pared 4 bases from V and 2 bases from J, leaving 15 bases between. CDR1 is MGHRA, CDR2 YSYEKL, per germline. The CDR3 sequence is 15 residues long. The chain's CDR3 is CASSLGTGFTYEQYF. The CDR3 DNA reads TGCGCCAGCAGCCTAGGAACGGGATTCACCTACGAGCAGTACTTC.

This chain joins TRBV5-4 and TRBJ2-1, with 8 positions matching TRBD2. Germline V gene data show CDR1 as SGHNT and CDR2 as YYREEE (reference sequence). V dropped 4 bases and J dropped 3; count of bases not matched to a gene: 6. The CDR3 is 15 amino acids. CDR3 amino acids: CASSPGLAVYNEQFF. CDR3 nucleotide sequence: TGTGCCAGCAGCCCAGGACTAGCAGTCTACAATGAGCAGTTCTTC.

V gene TRBV9 combines with J gene TRBJ1-5; D possibly corresponds to TRBD1 (5 bases). Trimming cost V 0 bases and J 3 bases, with 16 bases left between them. Germline lookup yields CDR1 SGDLS and CDR2 YYNGEE. The CDR3 has 17 residues. The CDR3 loop is CASSVGGTTRLNQPQHF. CDR3 in DNA: TGTGCCAGCAGCGTAGGAGGGACCACTAGACTCAATCAGCCCCAGCATTTT.

The chain couples TRBV27 to TRBJ2-1; D gene ambiguous. V lost 7 bases to trimming and J lost 0 bases, with 13 bases between them. The CDR3 has 15 amino acids. Germline-derived CDR1 and CDR2 are MNHEY and SMNVEV (reference sequence). CDR3 in amino acids: CASTLKPDSYNEQFF. For the CDR3, the DNA is TGTGCCAGCACCCTCAAGCCCGACTCCTACAATGAGCAGTTCTTC.

V is TRBV7-2 and J is TRBJ2-7; 11 positions match TRBD2. The V gene's germline CDR1 is SGHTA and CDR2 FQGNSA. The CDR3 totals 16 residues. V lost 5 bases to trimming and J lost 1 base; unmatched junction nucleotides: 7. CDR3 loop: CASSGLLAGESYEQYF. CDR3 in DNA: TGTGCCAGCAGCGGGTTACTAGCGGGAGAGTCCTACGAGCAGTACTTC. The full variable domain, rest sourced from reference TRBV7-2 and TRBJ2-7, is GAGVSQSPSNKVTEKGKDVELRCDPISGHTALYWYRQSLGQGLEFLIYFQGNSAPDKSGLPSDRFSAERTGGSVSTLTIQRTQQEDSAVYLCASSGLLAGESYEQYFGPGTRLTVT.

This rearrangement joins TRBV5-1 to TRBJ2-2; D is perhaps TRBD2 (7 bases). Trimming left V 0 bases short and J 6 bases short, with 9 bases between. CDR3 length: 14 amino acids. Germline CDR1 reads SGHRS; CDR2 reads YFSETQ. CDR3 DNA: TGCGCCAGCAGCTTGGACGGGGGGCCCGGGGAGCTGTTTTTT. This codes for CASSLDGGPGELFF.

In this sample, this clone turned up a few times. The chain uses TRBV18 and TRBJ1-2; D not certain. Germline V gene sequence: CDR1 KGHSH, CDR2 LQKENI. The V and J ends lost 3 bases and 14 bases respectively, with 13 bases between them. CDR3 length equals 11 residues. The DNA for the CDR3 is TGTGCCAGCTCACCCACCGGGCCCCAAACCTTC. It yields the protein CASSPTGPQTF.

The chain combines TRBV6-1 with TRBJ2-1, with D maybe TRBD2 (6 bases). The CDR3 has 12 amino acids. Germline V lookup: CDR1 MNHNS, CDR2 SASEGT. Trimming shortened V by 7 bases and J by 8 bases, and 12 bases separated the two germline ends. CDR3 in DNA: TGTGCCAGCATTACCTTAGCGGATGAGCAGTTCTTC. Amino acid sequence: CASITLADEQFF.

The DNA for the CDR3 is TGTGCCAGCAGCTTAGAACCGCAAGGGGATACGCAGTATTTT. As protein: CASSLEPQGDTQYF. The genes are TRBV7-2 and TRBJ2-3, with D unresolved. This CDR3 spans 14 amino acids. V was shortened by 1 base and J by 6 bases, with 11 bases between the two germline ends. The germline V gene has CDR1 SGHTA and CDR2 FQGNSA.

The chain couples TRBV7-6 to TRBJ2-5, with TRBD2 identical over 9 bases. Per the germline V gene, CDR1 is SGHVS and CDR2 is FNYEAQ. J was trimmed by 4 bases and V by 0 bases; bases with no gene match: 3. This CDR3 region has 15 residues. The CDR3 DNA sequence: TGTGCCAGCAGCTTAGCGAGAGCGGGAGGAGAGACCCAGTACTTC. It is translated as CASSLARAGGETQYF.

The chain links TRBV6-6 to TRBJ2-1; 16 positions agree with TRBD2. The germline gives CDR1 MNHNY, CDR2 SVGAGI (reference sequence). J gave up 8 bases and V 8 bases, and 6 bases lay outside the gene matches. The CDR3 runs 15 residues. The chain's CDR3 is CASSSGLAGGYEQFF. The CDR3 region has the DNA TGTGCCAGCTCCTCGGGACTAGCGGGAGGGTATGAGCAGTTCTTC.

This chain links TRBV30 with TRBJ2-7, with D tentatively TRBD1 or TRBD2 (6 bases each). Trimming stripped 4 bases from V and 4 bases from J, with 23 bases between. CDR3 size: 16 residues. CDR1 is GTSNPN and CDR2 is SVGIG in the germline V gene (reference sequence). The CDR3, as DNA: TGTGCCTGGAACCTCTTGGGCCCCGGAGGGGGATACGAGCAGTACTTC. Translation: CAWNLLGPGGGYEQYF.

The count of this clone is one. The J gene is TRBJ1-1, the V gene TRBV6-5, with 9 positions matching TRBD1. Germline lookup yields CDR1 MNHEY and CDR2 SVGAGI. With 6 bases clipped from V and 7 bases from J, the junction kept 9 bases outside the gene matches. The CDR3 has 14 amino acids. CDR3 loop: CASRLQGARGEAFF. CDR3 bases: TGTGCCAGCAGACTACAGGGGGCGAGGGGTGAAGCTTTCTTT.

The gene calls are TRBV28 and TRBJ2-1, with D possibly matching TRBD1 (6 bases). The CDR3 consists of 18 residues. Germline V gene data show CDR1 as MDHEN and CDR2 as SYDVKM. V lost 2 bases and J 6 bases, leaving 23 bases between the germline ends. CDR3 sequence (DNA): TGTGCCAGCAGTTTAGGCGGCTGGTACAGGGCTGGGACCAATGAGCAGTTCTTC. This translates into CASSLGGWYRAGTNEQFF.

The chain carries TRBV19 and TRBJ2-2, with TRBD1 matching over 9 bases. Unmatched junction bases numbered 3, after V lost 4 bases and J lost 6 bases. CDR1 LNHDA and CDR2 SQIVND come from the germline V gene (reference sequence). CDR3 length: 14 residues. The CDR3 nucleotides read TGTGCCAGTAGTACCCGGACAGGGGCCGGGGAGCTGTTTTTT. The encoded protein is CASSTRTGAGELFF.

The chain couples TRBV15 to TRBJ2-1; 8 bases map to TRBD1. Germline CDR1 LNHNV, CDR2 YYDKDF (reference sequence). The CDR3 loop spans 16 amino acids. Losses at the gene ends were 0 bases for V and 1 base for J; bases not matched to a gene: 2. CDR3 residues: CATSRDGQGSYNEQFF. CDR3 bases: TGTGCCACCAGCAGAGATGGACAGGGATCCTACAATGAGCAGTTCTTC.

This clone was found once. The V and J genes are TRBV6-1 and TRBJ2-5; the D gene is possibly TRBD1 (5 bases). The CDR3 covers 14 residues. V lost 2 bases and J 7 bases, leaving 14 bases between the germline ends. The V gene's germline CDR1 is MNHNS and CDR2 SASEGT. CDR3 sequence reads: CASSELQGRGTQYF. The CDR3, as DNA: TGTGCCAGCAGTGAATTGCAGGGTAGAGGGACCCAGTACTTC.